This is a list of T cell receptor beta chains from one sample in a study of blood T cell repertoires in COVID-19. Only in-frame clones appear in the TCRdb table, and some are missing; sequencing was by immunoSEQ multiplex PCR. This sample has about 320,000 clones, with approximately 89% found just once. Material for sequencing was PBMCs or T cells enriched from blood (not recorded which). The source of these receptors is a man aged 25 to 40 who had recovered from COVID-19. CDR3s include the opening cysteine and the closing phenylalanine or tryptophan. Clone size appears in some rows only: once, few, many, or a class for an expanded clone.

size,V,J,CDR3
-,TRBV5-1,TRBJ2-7,CASSPLGLAGGPEQYF
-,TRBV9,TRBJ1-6,CASSLRQGRDSPLHF
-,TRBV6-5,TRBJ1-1,CASNQQGLNTEAFF
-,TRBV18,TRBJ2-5,CASSLKQGVETQYF
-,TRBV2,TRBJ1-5,CASSATTGPSNQPQHF
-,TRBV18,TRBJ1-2,CASSPLKGAQGYTF
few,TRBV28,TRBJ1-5,CATRLQGPPNQPQHF
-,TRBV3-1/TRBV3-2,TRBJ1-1,CASSPRDGGRTEAFF
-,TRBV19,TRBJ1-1,CASREPRTAFRTEAFF
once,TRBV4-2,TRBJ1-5,CASSQILREGNQPQHF
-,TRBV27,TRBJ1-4,CASSFGAPNREKLFF
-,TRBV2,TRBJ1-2,CASSAGTKGANYGYTF
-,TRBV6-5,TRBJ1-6,CASRKRDSRSPLHF
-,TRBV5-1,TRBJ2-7,CASSRRDSSTSYEQYF
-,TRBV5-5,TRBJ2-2,CASHSRQGEAGELFF
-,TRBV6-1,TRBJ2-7,CASSDGTEFLSYEQYF
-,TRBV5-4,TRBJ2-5,CASSAESLLAGETQYF
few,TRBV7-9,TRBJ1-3,CASSLGQASGNTIYF
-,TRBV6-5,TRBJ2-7,CASSYSAGQVSYEQYF
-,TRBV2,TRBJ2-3,CASMSRVYTDTQYF
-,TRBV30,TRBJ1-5,CAWSGGTVNQPQHF
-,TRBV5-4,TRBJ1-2,CASSLGLGDYGYTF
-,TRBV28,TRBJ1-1,CASSVTGMNTEAFF
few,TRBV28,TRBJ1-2,CASIPTEPAYGYTF
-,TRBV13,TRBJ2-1,CASSSPSGESSYNEQFF
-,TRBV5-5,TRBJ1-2,CASSRGTEANYGYTF
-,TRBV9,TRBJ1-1,CASSITTGMNTEAFF
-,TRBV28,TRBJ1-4,CASSLGRVEKLFF
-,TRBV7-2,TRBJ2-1,CASSLGASGGAYEQFF
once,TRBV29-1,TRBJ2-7,CSVMGQSYEQYF
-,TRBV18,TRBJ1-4,CASSPPTRVEKLFF
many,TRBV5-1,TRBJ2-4,CASSDTSTKNIQYF
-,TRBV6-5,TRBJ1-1,CASRRAQGVHTEAFF
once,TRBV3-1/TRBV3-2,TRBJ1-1,CTSSQVSSNTEAFF
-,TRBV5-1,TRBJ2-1,CASSLYPGGLNNEQFF
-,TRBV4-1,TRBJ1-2,CASSQIATGQGASGYTF
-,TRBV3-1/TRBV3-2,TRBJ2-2,CASSPTLDRGLNSGELFF
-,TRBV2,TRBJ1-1,CASSQSRAEAFF
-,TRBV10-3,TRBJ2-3,CAIRGVASGGPSTDTQYF
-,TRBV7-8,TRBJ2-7,CASSHRDNYEQYF
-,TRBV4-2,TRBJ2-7,CASSQAPGTYEQYF
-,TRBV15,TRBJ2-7,CATSRQTDSSYEQYF
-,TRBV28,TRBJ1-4,CASSSVRGSGEKLFF
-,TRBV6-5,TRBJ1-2,CASSYWTGSGYTF
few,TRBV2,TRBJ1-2,CASSAGQGLVYTF
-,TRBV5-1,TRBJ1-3,CASSQGTVSGNTIYF
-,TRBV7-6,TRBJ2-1,CASSLASGGPSYNEQFF
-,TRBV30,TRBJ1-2,CACKVTNPGAGHGYTF
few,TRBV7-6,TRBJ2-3,CASSVRPGLAGGSVADTQYF
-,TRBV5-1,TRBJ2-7,CASSFRSIGESGTGGYQRYEQYF